This T cell receptor (beta chain) was recorded in a study of shared clonotypes between healthy human individuals. Study-wide points: Naive CD4 clonotypes were shared across several donors at approximately 5.3%.

Germline V gene lookup returns CDR1 SGHTA and CDR2 FQGNSA. The CDR3 runs to 14 residues. Trimming at V came to 7 bases and at J to 5 bases, leaving 9 bases not matched to a gene. This clone was seen just once. The antigen is not known. Measured with immunoSEQ multiplex PCR; TCRdb has only the in-frame clones, and not every one. The repertoire holds around 2.1 million clones, with nearly 97% as singletons. Sample: naive CD4+ T cells sorted from blood. As for subset: CD45RA+ positively selected. This TCR derives from a man aged 18 to 30 in good health. J is TRBJ2-5 and V is TRBV7-2; 8 bases line up with TRBD2. The CDR3 DNA reads TGTGCCAGCACCCGGGGGGGAGGGATGGAGACCCAGTACTTC. Protein sequence: CASTRGGGMETQYF.